This T cell receptor (beta chain) emerged from a study of blood T cells in healthy people across ages. Study information: The capture of about one barcoded beta molecule per two T cells was achieved by template switching.

As regards this clonotype: Its specificity is unknown.

Primers used in a second PCR of roughly 6 to 12 cycles were a sample-barcoded 5' primer and a J-beta primer mix. TCRdb analysed the 5' RACE reads with MiXCR anew, one entry per CDR3 protein. The sample has under 800,000 distinct CDR3 sequences, about 40% seen once. Study-level results: The long-lived group displayed more naive CD4+ cells, plus higher diversity, than the aged donors did. Roughly linear age-related decline in beta diversity appeared, significant by age around 42.

The donors, aged roughly 6 to 95, were healthy Caucasians from Russia. The origin of this receptor is an older woman in good health. The sequencing input was blood.

CDR3 amino acids: CASSVLANTGELFF. CDR3 DNA sequence: TGTGCCAGCAGTGTTCTGGCGAACACCGGGGAGCTGTTTTTT. The chain has TRBV6-2 or TRBV6-3 and TRBJ2-2, with D uncertain. The CDR3 is 14 amino acids. Germline values: CDR1 MNHEY, CDR2 SVGEGT. Trimming took 5 bases from V and 0 from J, leaving 7 bases between them.